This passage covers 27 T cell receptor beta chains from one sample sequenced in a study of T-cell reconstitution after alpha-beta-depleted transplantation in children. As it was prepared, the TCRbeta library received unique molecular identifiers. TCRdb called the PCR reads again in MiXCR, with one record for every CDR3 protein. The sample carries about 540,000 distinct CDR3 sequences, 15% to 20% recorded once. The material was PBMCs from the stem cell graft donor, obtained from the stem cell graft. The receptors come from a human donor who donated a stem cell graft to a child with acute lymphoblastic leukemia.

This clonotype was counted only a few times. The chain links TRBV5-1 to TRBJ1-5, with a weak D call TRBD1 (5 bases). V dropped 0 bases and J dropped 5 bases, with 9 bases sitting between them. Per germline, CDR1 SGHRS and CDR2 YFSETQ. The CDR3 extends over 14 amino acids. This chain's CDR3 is CASSLERGDQPQHF. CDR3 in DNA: TGCGCCAGCAGCTTGGAGCGGGGGGATCAGCCCCAGCATTTT.

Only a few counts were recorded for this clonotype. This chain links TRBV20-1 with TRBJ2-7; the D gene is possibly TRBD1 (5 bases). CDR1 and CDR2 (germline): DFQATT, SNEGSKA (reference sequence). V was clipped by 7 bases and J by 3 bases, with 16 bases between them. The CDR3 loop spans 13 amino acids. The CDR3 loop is CSERSFTGYEQYF. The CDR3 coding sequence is TGCAGTGAGAGGAGTTTCACAGGCTACGAGCAGTACTTC.

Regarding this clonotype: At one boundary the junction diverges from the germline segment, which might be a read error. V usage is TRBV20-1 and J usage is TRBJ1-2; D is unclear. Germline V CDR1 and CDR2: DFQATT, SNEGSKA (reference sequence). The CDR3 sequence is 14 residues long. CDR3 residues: CSAVSTFPPREAVF. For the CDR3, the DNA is TGCAGTGCTGTTTCGACATTTCCCCCAAGGGAGGCCGTATTC.

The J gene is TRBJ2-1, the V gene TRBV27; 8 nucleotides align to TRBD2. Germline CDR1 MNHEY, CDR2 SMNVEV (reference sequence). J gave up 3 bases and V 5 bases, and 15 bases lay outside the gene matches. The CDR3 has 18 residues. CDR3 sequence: CASSRASFSGRFYNEQFF. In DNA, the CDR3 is TGTGCCAGCAGTCGAGCGTCCTTCAGCGGGAGATTCTACAATGAGCAGTTCTTC.

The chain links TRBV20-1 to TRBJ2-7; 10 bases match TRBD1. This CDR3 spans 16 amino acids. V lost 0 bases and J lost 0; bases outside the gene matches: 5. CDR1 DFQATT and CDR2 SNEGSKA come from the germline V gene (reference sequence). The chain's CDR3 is CSARDTGQGSSYEQYF. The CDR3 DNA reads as TGCAGTGCTAGAGATACGGGACAGGGGTCCTCCTACGAGCAGTACTTC.

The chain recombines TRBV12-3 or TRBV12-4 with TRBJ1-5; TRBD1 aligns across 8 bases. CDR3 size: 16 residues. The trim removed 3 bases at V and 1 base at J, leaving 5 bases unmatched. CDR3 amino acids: CASSFGRGQSNQPQHF. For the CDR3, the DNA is TGTGCCAGCAGTTTCGGCAGGGGGCAAAGCAATCAGCCCCAGCATTTT.

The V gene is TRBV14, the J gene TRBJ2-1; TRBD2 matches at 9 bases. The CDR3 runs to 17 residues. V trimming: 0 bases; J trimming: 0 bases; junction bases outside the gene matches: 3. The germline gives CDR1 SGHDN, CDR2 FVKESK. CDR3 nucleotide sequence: TGTGCCAGCAGCCAAGAAGGTAGCGGGGGCTCCTACAATGAGCAGTTCTTC. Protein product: CASSQEGSGGSYNEQFF.

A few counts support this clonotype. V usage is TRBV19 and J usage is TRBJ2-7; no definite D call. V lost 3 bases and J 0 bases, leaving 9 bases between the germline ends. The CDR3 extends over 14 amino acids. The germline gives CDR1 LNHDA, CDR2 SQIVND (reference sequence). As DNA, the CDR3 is TGTGCCAGTAGTATTATCGTCAACTCCTACGAGCAGTACTTC. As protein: CASSIIVNSYEQYF.

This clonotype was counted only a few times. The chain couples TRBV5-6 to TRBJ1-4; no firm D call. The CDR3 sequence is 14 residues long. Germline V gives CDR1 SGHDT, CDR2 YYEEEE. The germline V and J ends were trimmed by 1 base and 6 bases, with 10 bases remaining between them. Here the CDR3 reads CASSLSNLDEKLFF. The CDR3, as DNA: TGTGCCAGCAGCTTGAGTAATCTGGATGAAAAACTGTTTTTT.

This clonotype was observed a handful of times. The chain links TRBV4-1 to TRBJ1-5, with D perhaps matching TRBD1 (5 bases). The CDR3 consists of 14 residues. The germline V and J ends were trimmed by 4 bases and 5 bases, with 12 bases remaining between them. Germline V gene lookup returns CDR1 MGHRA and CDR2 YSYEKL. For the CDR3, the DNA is TGCGCCAGCAGCCCCAGCGGGACGGATCAGCCCCAGCATTTT. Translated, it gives CASSPSGTDQPQHF.

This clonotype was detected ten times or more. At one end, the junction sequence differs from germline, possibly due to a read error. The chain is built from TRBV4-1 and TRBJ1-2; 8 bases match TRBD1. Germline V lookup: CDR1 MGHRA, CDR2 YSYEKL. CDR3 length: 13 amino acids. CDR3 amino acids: CASSQDRGYGYTF. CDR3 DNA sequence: TGTGCCAGCAGCCAAGACAGGGGCTATGGCTACACCTTC.

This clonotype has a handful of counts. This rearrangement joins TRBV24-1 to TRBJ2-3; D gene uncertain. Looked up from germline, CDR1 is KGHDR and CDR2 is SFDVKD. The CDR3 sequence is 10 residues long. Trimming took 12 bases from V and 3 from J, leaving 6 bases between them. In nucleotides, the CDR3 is TGTGCCCCTCGAACAGATACGCAGTATTTT. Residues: CAPRTDTQYF.

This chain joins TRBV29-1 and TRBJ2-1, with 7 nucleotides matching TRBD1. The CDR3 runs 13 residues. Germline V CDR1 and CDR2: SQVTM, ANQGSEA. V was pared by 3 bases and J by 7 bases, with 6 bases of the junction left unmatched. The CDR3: CSVEDRPRNEQFF. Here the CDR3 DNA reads TGCAGCGTTGAGGACAGGCCTCGGAATGAGCAGTTCTTC.

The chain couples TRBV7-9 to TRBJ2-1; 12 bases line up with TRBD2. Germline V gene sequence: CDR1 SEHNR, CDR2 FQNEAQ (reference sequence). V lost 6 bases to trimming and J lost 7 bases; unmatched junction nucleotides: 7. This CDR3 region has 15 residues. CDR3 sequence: CASSETSGSGNEQFF. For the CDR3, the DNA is TGTGCCAGCAGTGAGACTAGCGGGAGTGGAAATGAGCAGTTCTTC.

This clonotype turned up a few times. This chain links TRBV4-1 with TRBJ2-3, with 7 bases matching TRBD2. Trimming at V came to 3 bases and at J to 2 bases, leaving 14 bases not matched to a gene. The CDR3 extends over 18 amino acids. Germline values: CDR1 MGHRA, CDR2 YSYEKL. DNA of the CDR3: TGCGCCAGCAGCCACGACGGAGGGTCTAGCGGTCCCACAGATACGCAGTATTTT. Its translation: CASSHDGGSSGPTDTQYF.

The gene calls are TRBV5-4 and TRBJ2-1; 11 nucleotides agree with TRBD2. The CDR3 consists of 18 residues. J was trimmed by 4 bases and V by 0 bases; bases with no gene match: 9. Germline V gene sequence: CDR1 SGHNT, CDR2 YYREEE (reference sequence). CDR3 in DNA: TGTGCCAGCAGCTTGGTGATAGCGGGAGGGCCGGAGTACAATGAGCAGTTCTTC. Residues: CASSLVIAGGPEYNEQFF. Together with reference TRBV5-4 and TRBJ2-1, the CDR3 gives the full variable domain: ETGVTQSPTHLIKTRGQQVTLRCSSQSGHNTVSWYQQALGQGPQFIFQYYREEENGRGNFPPRFSGLQFPNYSSELNVNALELDDSALYLCASSLVIAGGPEYNEQFFGPGTRLTVL.

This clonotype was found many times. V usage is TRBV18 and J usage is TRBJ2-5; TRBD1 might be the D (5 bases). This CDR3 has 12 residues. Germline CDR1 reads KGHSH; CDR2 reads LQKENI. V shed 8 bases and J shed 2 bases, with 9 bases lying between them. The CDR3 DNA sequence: TGTGCCAGCAGCCCAGGGCAAGAGACCCAGTACTTC. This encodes CASSPGQETQYF.

The CDR3 loop reads CASSLSWGEEDEQYF. In DNA, the CDR3 is TGTGCCAGCAGTCTAAGTTGGGGGGAGGAGGACGAGCAGTACTTC. The chain uses TRBV28 and TRBJ2-7; tentative D call: TRBD2 (6 bases). The CDR3 consists of 15 residues. The V end was cut by 5 bases, the J end by 5 bases, with 19 bases between. Germline V CDR1 and CDR2: MDHEN, SYDVKM.

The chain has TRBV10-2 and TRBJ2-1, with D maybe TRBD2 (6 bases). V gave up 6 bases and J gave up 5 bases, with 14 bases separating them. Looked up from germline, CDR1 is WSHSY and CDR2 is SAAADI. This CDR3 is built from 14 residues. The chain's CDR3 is CASRMPSANNEQFF. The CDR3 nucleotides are TGCGCCAGCAGGATGCCTAGCGCCAACAATGAGCAGTTCTTC.

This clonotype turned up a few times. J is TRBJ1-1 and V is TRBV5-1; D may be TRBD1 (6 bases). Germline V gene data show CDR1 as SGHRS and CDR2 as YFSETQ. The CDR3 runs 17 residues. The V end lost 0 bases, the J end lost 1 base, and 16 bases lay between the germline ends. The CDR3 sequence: CASSLAYRDYKNTEAFF. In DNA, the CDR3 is TGCGCCAGCAGCTTGGCTTACAGGGACTATAAGAACACTGAAGCTTTCTTT.

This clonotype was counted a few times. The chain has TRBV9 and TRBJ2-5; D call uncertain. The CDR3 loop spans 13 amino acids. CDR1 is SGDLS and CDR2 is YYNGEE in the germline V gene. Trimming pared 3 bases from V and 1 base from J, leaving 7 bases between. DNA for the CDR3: TGTGCCAGCAGCGGGAGCGCCCAAGAGACCCAGTACTTC. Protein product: CASSGSAQETQYF.

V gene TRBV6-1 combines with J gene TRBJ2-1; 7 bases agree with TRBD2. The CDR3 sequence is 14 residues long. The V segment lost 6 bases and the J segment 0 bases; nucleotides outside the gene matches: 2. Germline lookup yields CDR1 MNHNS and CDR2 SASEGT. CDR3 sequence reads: CASSTSASYNEQFF. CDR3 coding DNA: TGTGCCAGCAGCACTAGCGCCTCCTACAATGAGCAGTTCTTC.

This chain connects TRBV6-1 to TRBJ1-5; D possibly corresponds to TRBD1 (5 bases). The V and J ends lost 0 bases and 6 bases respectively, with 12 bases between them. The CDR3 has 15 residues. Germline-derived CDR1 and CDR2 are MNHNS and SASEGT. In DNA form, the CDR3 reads TGTGCCAGCAGTGAAGCGCACTATCAGGGTCAGCCCCAGCATTTT. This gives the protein CASSEAHYQGQPQHF.

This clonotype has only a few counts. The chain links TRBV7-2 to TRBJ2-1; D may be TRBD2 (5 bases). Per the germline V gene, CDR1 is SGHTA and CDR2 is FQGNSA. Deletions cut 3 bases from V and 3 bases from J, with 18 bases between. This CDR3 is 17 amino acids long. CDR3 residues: CASSFNPRDPLYNEQFF. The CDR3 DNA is TGTGCCAGCAGCTTTAACCCTCGGGATCCACTCTACAATGAGCAGTTCTTC.

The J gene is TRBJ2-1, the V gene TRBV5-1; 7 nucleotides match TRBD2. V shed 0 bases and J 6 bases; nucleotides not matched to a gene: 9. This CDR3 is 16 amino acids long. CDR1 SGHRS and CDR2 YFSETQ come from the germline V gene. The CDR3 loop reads CASSLVGGSGVNEQFF. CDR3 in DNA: TGCGCCAGCAGCTTGGTAGGCGGGAGTGGGGTCAATGAGCAGTTCTTC. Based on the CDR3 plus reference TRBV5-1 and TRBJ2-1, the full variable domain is KAGVTQTPRYLIKTRGQQVTLSCSPISGHRSVSWYQQTPGQGLQFLFEYFSETQRNKGNFPGRFSGRQFSNSRSEMNVSTLELGDSALYLCASSLVGGSGVNEQFFGPGTRLTVL.

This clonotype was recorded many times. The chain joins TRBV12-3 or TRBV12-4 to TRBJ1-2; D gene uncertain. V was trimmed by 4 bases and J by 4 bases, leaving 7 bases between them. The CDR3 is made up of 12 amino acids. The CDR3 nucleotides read TGTGCCAGCAGTTCGGGTGCCTATGGCTACACCTTC. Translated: CASSSGAYGYTF.

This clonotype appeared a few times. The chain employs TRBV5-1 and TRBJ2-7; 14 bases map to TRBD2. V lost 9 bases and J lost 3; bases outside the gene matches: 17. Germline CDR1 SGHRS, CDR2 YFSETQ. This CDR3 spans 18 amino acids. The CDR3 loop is CAMTKAAGLAGERYEQYF. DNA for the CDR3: TGCGCCATGACGAAGGCTGCGGGACTAGCGGGAGAACGCTACGAGCAGTACTTC. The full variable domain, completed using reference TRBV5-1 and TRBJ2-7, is KAGVTQTPRYLIKTRGQQVTLSCSPISGHRSVSWYQQTPGQGLQFLFEYFSETQRNKGNFPGRFSGRQFSNSRSEMNVSTLELGDSALYLCAMTKAAGLAGERYEQYFGPGTRLTVT.